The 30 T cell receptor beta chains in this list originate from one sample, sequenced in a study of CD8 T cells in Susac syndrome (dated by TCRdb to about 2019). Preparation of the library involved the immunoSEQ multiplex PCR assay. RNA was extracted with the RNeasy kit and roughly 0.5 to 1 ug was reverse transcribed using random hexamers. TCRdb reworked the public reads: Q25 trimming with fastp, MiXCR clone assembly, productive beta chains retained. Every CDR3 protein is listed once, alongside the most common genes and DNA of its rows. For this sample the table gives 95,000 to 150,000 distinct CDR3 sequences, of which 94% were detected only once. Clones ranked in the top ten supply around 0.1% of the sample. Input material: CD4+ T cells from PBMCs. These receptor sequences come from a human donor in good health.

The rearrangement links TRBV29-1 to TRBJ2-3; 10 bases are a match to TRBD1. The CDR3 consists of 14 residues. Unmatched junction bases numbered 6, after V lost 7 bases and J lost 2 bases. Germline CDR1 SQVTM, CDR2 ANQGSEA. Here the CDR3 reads CSASGTGVTDTQYF. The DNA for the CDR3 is TGCAGCGCTTCCGGGACAGGGGTCACAGATACGCAGTATTTT.

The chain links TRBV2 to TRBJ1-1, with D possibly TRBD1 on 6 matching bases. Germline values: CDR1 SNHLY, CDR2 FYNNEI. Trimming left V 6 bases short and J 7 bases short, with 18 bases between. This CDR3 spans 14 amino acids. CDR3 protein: CASSERQVSIEAFF. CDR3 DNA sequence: TGTGCCAGCAGCGAAAGACAGGTGTCGATTGAAGCTTTCTTT.

CDR3 amino acids: CASSLGSSTDTQYF. The CDR3 DNA reads TGTGCCAGCAGCTTAGGTTCGAGTACAGATACGCAGTATTTT. The chain has TRBV11-3 and TRBJ2-3; D is ambiguous. V gave up 1 base and J gave up 3 bases, with 8 bases separating them. Per germline, CDR1 SGHNT and CDR2 YENEEA. The length of the CDR3 is 14 residues.

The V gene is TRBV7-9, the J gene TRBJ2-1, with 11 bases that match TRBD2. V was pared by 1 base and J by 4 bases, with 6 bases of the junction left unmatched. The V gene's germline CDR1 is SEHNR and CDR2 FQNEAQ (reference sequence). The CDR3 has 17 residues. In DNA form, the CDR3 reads TGTGCCAGCAGCTTAGTGGGTGGACTAGCGGGTTACAATGAGCAGTTCTTC. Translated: CASSLVGGLAGYNEQFF.

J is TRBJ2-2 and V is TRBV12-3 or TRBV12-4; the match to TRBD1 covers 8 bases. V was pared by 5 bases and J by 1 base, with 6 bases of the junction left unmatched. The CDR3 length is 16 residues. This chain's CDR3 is CASSIIGTGNTGELFF. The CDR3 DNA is TGTGCCAGCAGTATAATCGGGACAGGGAACACCGGGGAGCTGTTTTTT.

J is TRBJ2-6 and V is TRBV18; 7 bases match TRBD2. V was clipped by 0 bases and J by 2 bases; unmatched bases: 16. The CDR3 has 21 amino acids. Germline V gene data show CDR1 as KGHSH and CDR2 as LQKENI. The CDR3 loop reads CASSPPPGGGQREAGANVLTF. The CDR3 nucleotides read TGTGCCAGCTCACCACCCCCCGGAGGCGGGCAGCGGGAAGCTGGGGCCAACGTCCTGACTTTC.

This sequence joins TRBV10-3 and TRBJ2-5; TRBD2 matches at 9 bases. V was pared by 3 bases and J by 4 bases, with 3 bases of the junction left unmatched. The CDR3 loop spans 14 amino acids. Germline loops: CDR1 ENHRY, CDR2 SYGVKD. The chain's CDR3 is CAISDGGRGETQYF. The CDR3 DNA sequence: TGTGCCATCAGTGACGGCGGGAGGGGAGAGACCCAGTACTTC.

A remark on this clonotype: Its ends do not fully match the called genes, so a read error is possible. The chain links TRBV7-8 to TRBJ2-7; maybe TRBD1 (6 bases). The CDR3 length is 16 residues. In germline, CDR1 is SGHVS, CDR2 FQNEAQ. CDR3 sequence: CASSIAGTIASYEQYF. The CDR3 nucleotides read TGTGCCAGCAGCATAGCCGGGACAATCGCTTCCTACGAGCAGTACTTC.

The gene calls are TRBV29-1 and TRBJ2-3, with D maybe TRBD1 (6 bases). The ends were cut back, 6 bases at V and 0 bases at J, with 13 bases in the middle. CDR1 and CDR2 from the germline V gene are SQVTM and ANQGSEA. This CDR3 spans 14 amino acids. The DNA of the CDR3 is TGCAGCGTCTCCGACAGGACTAGCACAGATACGCAGTATTTT. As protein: CSVSDRTSTDTQYF.

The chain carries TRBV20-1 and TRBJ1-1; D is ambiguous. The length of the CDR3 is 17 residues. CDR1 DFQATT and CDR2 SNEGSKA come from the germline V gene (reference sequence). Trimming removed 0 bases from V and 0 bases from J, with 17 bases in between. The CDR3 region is CSARDKQDQLLNTEAFF. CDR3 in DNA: TGCAGTGCTAGAGACAAACAAGATCAACTCTTGAACACTGAAGCTTTCTTT.

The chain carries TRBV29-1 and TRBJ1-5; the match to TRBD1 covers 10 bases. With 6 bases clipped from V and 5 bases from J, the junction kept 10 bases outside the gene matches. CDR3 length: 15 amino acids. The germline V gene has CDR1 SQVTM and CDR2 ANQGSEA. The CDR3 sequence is CSVWTGGSSDQPQHF. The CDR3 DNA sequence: TGCAGCGTGTGGACAGGGGGTAGCTCAGATCAGCCCCAGCATTTT.

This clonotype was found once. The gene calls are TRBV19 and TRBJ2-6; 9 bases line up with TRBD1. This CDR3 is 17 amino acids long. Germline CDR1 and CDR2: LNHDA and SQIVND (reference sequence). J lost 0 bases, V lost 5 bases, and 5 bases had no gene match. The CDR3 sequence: CASSVRTGVSGANVLTF. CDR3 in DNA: TGTGCCAGTAGTGTAAGGACAGGGGTCTCTGGGGCCAACGTCCTGACTTTC.

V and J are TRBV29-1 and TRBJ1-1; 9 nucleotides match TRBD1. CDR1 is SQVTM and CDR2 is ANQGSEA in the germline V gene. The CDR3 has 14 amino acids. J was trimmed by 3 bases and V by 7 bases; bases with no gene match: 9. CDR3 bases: TGCAGCGCGACTACAGGGGGCGCCGACACTGAAGCTTTCTTT. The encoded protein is CSATTGGADTEAFF.

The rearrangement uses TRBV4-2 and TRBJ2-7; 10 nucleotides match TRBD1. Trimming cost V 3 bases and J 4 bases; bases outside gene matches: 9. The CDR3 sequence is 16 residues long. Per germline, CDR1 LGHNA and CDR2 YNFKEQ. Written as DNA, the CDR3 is TGTGCCAGCAGCCATGGAACCGGGACAGGGGTTTACGAGCAGTACTTC. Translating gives CASSHGTGTGVYEQYF.

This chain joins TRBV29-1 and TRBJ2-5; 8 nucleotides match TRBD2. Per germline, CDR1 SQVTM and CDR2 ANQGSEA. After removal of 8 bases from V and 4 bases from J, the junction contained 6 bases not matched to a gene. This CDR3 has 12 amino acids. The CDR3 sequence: CSYRGGAETQYF. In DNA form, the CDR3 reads TGCAGCTACCGGGGGGGCGCAGAGACCCAGTACTTC.

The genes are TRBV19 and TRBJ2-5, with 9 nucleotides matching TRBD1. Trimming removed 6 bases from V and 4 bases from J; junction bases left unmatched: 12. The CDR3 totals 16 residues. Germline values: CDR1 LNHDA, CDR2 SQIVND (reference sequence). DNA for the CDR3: TGTGCCAGTAGCCAGGGAGGGACAGGGACCCCAGAGACCCAGTACTTC. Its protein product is CASSQGGTGTPETQYF.

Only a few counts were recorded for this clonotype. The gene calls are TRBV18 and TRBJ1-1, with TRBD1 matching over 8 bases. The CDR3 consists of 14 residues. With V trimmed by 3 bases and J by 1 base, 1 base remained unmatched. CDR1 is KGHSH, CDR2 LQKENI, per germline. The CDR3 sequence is CASSPGQANTEAFF. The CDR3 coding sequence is TGTGCCAGCTCACCGGGACAGGCGAACACTGAAGCTTTCTTT.

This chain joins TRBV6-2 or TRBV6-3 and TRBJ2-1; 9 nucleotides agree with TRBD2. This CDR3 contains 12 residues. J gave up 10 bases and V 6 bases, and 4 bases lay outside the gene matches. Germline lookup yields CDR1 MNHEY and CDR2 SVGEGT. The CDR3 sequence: CASSTLAGEQFF. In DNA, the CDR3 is TGTGCCAGCAGCACCCTAGCGGGAGAGCAGTTCTTC.

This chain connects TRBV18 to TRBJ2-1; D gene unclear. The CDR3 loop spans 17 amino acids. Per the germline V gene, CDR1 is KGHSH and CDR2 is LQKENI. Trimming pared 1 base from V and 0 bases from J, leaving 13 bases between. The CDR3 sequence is CASSPLGQRDSYNEQFF. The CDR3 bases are TGTGCCAGCTCACCACTTGGGCAGCGCGACTCCTACAATGAGCAGTTCTTC.

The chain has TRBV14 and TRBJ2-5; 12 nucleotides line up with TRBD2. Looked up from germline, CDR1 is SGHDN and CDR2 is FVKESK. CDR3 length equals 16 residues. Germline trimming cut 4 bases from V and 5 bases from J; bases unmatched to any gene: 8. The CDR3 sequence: CASSPGLAGRVETQYF. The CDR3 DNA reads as TGTGCCAGCAGCCCGGGACTAGCGGGCCGGGTGGAGACCCAGTACTTC.

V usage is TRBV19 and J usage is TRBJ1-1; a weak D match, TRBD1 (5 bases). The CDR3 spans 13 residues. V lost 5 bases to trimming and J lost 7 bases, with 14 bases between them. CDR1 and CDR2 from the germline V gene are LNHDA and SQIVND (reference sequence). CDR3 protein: CASSFLGRDEAFF. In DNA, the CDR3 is TGTGCCAGTAGTTTCCTCGGCAGGGATGAAGCTTTCTTT.

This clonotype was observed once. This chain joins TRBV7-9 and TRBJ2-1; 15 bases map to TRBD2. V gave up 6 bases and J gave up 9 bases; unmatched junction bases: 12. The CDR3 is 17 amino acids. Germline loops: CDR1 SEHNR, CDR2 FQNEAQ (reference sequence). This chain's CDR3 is CASRNRTSGRGMGEQFF. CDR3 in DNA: TGTGCCAGCAGGAACAGGACTAGCGGGAGGGGTATGGGTGAGCAGTTCTTC.

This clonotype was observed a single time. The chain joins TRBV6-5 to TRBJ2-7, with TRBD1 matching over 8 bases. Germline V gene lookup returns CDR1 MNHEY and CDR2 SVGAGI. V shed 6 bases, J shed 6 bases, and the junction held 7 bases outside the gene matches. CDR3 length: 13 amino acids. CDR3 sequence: CASRQGTGSEQYF. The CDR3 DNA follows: TGTGCCAGCAGACAGGGGACAGGCTCCGAGCAGTACTTC.

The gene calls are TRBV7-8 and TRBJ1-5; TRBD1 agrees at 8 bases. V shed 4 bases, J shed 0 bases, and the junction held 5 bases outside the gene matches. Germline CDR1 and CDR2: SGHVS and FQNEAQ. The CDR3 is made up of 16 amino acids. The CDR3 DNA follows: TGTGCCAGCAGCTCAAAGGACAGGGCTAGCAATCAGCCCCAGCATTTT. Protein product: CASSSKDRASNQPQHF.

The CDR3 region is CASSYSGQGDGYTF. CDR3 coding DNA: TGTGCCAGCAGTTACTCTGGACAGGGGGATGGCTACACCTTC. This chain connects TRBV6-5 to TRBJ1-2; 10 positions agree with TRBD1. The CDR3 has 14 amino acids. Germline trimming cut 0 bases from V and 6 bases from J; bases unmatched to any gene: 1. In germline, CDR1 is MNHEY, CDR2 SVGAGI.

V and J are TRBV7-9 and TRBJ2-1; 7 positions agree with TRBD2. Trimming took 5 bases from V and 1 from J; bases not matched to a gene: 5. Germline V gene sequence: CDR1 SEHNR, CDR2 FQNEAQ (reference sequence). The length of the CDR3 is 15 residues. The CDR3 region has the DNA TGTGCCAGCAGCGTAAGTAGCGGGTCCTACAATGAGCAGTTCTTC. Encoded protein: CASSVSSGSYNEQFF.

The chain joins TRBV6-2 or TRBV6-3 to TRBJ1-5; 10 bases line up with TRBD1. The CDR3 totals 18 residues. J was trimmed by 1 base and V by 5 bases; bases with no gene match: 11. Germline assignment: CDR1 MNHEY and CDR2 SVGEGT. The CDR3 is CASSPGTGANRSNQPQHF. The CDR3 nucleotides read TGTGCCAGCAGTCCGGGGACAGGGGCGAATAGGAGCAATCAGCCCCAGCATTTT.

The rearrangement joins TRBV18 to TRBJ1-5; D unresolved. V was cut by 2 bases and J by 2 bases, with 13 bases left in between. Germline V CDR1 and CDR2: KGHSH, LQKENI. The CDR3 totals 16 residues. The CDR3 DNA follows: TGTGCCAGCTCACCAGGTCCGGCGACTGGCAATCAGCCCCAGCATTTT. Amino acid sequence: CASSPGPATGNQPQHF.

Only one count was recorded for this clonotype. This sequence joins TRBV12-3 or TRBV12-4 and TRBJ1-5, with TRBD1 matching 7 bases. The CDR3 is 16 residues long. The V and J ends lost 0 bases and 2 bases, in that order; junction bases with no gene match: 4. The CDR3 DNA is TGTGCCAGCAGTTTAGCGAATGACAGGGGCAATCAGCCCCAGCATTTT. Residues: CASSLANDRGNQPQHF.

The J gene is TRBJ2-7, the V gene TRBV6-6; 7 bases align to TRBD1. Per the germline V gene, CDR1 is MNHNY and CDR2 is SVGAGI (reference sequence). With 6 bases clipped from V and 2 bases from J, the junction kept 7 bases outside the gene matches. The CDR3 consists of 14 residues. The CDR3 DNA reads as TGTGCCAGCAGGCGCCCCCAGGGGGCCTACGAGCAGTACTTC. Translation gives CASRRPQGAYEQYF.